This T cell receptor (beta chain) emerged from a study of CD8+CD57+ T cells in acquired aplastic anemia. The template for TCR beta VDJ and CDR3 sequence profiling was genomic DNA. TCRdb reprocessed the reads via MiXCR and lists one record per CDR3 protein. Of 200,000 to 300,000 distinct CDR3 sequences detected, less than 85% appear once; the ten largest clones hold 35% to 50%. This CDR3 is 16 amino acids long. V lost 4 bases, J lost 1 base, and 8 bases stayed unmatched. Germline CDR1 reads SGHDT; CDR2 reads YYEEEE. The patients chosen for sequencing had shown expansion of CD8+CD57+ cells (detected by flow cytometry). This clonotype showed up many times.

This sequence was found in a human donor with aplastic anemia. This rearrangement joins TRBV5-6 to TRBJ2-7, with 10 nucleotides matching TRBD1. Material: sorted CD4+, CD8+, or CD8+CD57+ T cells (not recorded which) from PBMCs. CDR3 nucleotides: TGTGCCAGCAGCCCCGCGTGGGGACAGGGGTCCTACGAGCAGTACTTC. Translation: CASSPAWGQGSYEQYF.